Presented here are 10 T cell receptor beta chains from one specimen sequenced in a study of control samples from healthy donors and cancer patients. TCRdb's copy holds only in-frame clones and misses some; the assay was immunoSEQ multiplex PCR. The data contain under 70,000 clones, approximately 88% of them seen just once; the ten biggest clones take up about 3.5%. Sequencing was carried out using blood. All receptors come from a man aged 50 to 60 in good health.

The DNA for the CDR3 is TGTGCCAGCAGCTTAGCTAGCGGGTCTGTCGGGGAGCTGTTTTTT. It specifies CASSLASGSVGELFF. The chain links TRBV7-9 to TRBJ2-2, with 7 bases matching TRBD2. V lost 0 bases to trimming and J lost 7 bases; unmatched junction nucleotides: 5. The CDR3 is 15 residues long. The germline V gene has CDR1 SEHNR and CDR2 FQNEAQ (reference sequence).

The gene calls are TRBV28 and TRBJ1-2, with D possibly being TRBD1 (6 bases). Germline V gene lookup returns CDR1 MDHEN and CDR2 SYDVKM. Trimming took off 7 bases at V and 2 bases at J, with 14 bases between the two ends. This CDR3 region has 14 residues. The CDR3 sequence: CASTLTGQNYGYTF. For the CDR3, the DNA is TGTGCCAGCACCCTCACAGGACAGAACTATGGCTACACCTTC.

The genes are TRBV29-1 and TRBJ2-1; tentative D call: TRBD1 (7 bases). Germline CDR1 SQVTM, CDR2 ANQGSEA. V was trimmed by 4 bases and J by 3 bases, leaving 13 bases between them. This CDR3 region has 14 residues. CDR3 loop: CSVAEGANYNEQFF. CDR3 DNA sequence: TGCAGCGTTGCGGAGGGGGCGAACTACAATGAGCAGTTCTTC.

The chain is built from TRBV9 and TRBJ1-2; D gene uncertain. This CDR3 region has 13 residues. CDR1 is SGDLS, CDR2 YYNGEE, per germline. Trimming cost V 3 bases and J 5 bases, with 11 bases left between them. CDR3 nucleotides: TGTGCCAGCAGCGGTAGCAAGACATATGGCTACACCTTC. Translating gives CASSGSKTYGYTF.

The chain is built from TRBV28 and TRBJ1-2, with D hard to call. Germline V gives CDR1 MDHEN, CDR2 SYDVKM. The CDR3 covers 14 residues. Trimming removed 2 bases from V and 6 bases from J, with 13 bases in between. CDR3 DNA: TGTGCCAGCAGTTTACCTAGGTTTAGGAATGGCTACACCTTC. This gives the protein CASSLPRFRNGYTF.

V is TRBV28 and J is TRBJ2-3; no reliable D call. CDR3 length: 17 amino acids. V was cut by 3 bases and J by 1 base, with 17 bases left in between. Per the germline V gene, CDR1 is MDHEN and CDR2 is SYDVKM. CDR3 sequence reads: CASSLAWGLRGTDTQYF. The CDR3 nucleotides read TGTGCCAGCAGTTTGGCCTGGGGTCTTCGTGGCACAGATACGCAGTATTTT.

V usage is TRBV7-2 and J usage is TRBJ2-1; the match to TRBD2 covers 12 bases. The CDR3 has 14 amino acids. Per germline, CDR1 SGHTA and CDR2 FQGNSA. The trim removed 5 bases at V and 7 bases at J, leaving 3 bases unmatched. The CDR3 here is CASSAGLAGNEQFF. Here the CDR3 DNA reads TGTGCCAGCAGCGCGGGACTAGCGGGTAATGAGCAGTTCTTC.

This clone has only a few counts. CDR3 coding DNA: TGTGCCAGCAGTTTATCGGGCTACGAGCAGTACTTC. Its protein is CASSLSGYEQYF. The chain joins TRBV27 to TRBJ2-7; unclear D gene. Germline values: CDR1 MNHEY, CDR2 SMNVEV (reference sequence). The CDR3 covers 12 residues. V was trimmed by 0 bases and J by 3 bases, leaving 3 bases between them.

The CDR3 nucleotides read TGTGCCAGCAGCGTTTTCGGGGGGACGGCAGAGACCCAGTACTTC. It codes for CASSVFGGTAETQYF. The chain joins TRBV9 to TRBJ2-5, with 7 nucleotides matching TRBD2. Trimming cost V 2 bases and J 4 bases; bases outside gene matches: 8. The CDR3 sequence is 15 residues long. Germline loops: CDR1 SGDLS, CDR2 YYNGEE.

This clone was counted once. The chain carries TRBV6-5 and TRBJ2-1; 10 bases agree with TRBD1. The CDR3 sequence is 15 residues long. CDR1 is MNHEY and CDR2 is SVGAGI in the germline V gene. V gave up 5 bases and J gave up 6 bases; unmatched junction bases: 7. CDR3: CASSPRQGAANEQFF. DNA for the CDR3: TGTGCCAGCAGTCCCCGACAGGGGGCGGCCAATGAGCAGTTCTTC.